A single sample gave rise to the 3 T cell receptor beta chains below, sequenced in a study of T cell repertoires in cytomegalovirus infection. TCRdb re-called the reads through MiXCR, storing one row per CDR3 protein. The sample includes 400,000 to 550,000 distinct CDR3 sequences, roughly 12% of them seen just once. Material for sequencing was PBMCs. These receptors were collected from a human donor in good health (CMV status not recorded). Some clones in this sample may be carry-over from other donors' samples.

This clonotype was counted at least ten times. This chain joins TRBV6-1 and TRBJ1-5, with D uncertain. CDR3 length equals 13 residues. Germline V lookup: CDR1 MNHNS, CDR2 SASEGT. The V end lost 7 bases, the J end lost 8 bases, and 15 bases lay between the germline ends. The CDR3 nucleotides read TGTGCCAGCAAGACCACCCCCAGAGAGCCCCAGCATTTT. This gives the protein CASKTTPREPQHF.

The chain joins TRBV27 to TRBJ1-2, with D possibly matching TRBD1 (6 bases). Trimming shortened V by 2 bases and J by 4 bases, and 20 bases separated the two germline ends. This CDR3 comprises 17 residues. Germline-derived CDR1 and CDR2 are MNHEY and SMNVEV (reference sequence). The CDR3: CASSLEGLSGGLYGYTF. The DNA of the CDR3 is TGTGCCAGCAGTTTAGAAGGGCTTAGTGGGGGCCTCTATGGCTACACCTTC.

This clonotype was counted at least ten times. The V and J genes are TRBV7-2 and TRBJ2-5; tentative D call: TRBD1 (5 bases). V was shortened by 1 base and J by 6 bases, with 9 bases between the two germline ends. The CDR3 spans 13 residues. Germline CDR1 SGHTA, CDR2 FQGNSA. The CDR3 DNA reads as TGTGCCAGCAGCTTAGGTGCAGGGCAGACCCAGTACTTC. Translating gives CASSLGAGQTQYF.